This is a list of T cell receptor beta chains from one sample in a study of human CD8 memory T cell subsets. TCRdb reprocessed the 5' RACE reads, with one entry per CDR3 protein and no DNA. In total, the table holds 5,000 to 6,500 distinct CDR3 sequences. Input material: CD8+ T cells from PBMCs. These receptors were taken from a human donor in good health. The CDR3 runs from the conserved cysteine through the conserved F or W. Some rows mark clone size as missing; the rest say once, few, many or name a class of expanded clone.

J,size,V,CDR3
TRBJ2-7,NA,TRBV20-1,CSARALGAGYSYEQYF
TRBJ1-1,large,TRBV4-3,CASSLRDTRSEAFF
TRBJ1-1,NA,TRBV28,CASSLSRATEAFF
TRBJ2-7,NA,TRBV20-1,CSARSSVRGGEQYF
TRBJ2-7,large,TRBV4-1,CASSLSRDSPLGEQYF
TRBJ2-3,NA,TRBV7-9,CASRPGTSVADTQYF
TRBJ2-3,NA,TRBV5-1,CASSALAGADTQYF
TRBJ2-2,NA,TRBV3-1,CASSQPSGGPTGELFF
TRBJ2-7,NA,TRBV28,CASSFSRVRQYF
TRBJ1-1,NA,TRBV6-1,CASGRPGTGDTEAFF
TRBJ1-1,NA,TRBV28,CASTPRGNTEAFF
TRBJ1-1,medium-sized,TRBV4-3,CASSQRTGREAFF
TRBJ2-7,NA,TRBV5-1,CASSLTGGDEQYF
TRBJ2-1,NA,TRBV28,CASSLQGSSYNEQFF
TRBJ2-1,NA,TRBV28,CASSTPIGRRSDFSYNEQFF
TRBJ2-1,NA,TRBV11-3,CASSPGGEVYNEQFF
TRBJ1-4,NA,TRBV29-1,CSARTGGSEKLFF
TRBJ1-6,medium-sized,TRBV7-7,CASSLDGAGSPLHF
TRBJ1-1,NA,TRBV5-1,CASSALTGESANTEAFF
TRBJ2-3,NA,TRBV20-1,CSAREEVGVDTDTQYF
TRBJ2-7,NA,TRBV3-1,CASSQGVSYEQYF
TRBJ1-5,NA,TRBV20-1,CSARARGLQSNQPQHF
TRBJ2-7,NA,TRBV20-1,CSARAPDSYEQYF
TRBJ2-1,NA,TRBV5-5,CASSAEGTGNEQFF